Listed below are T cell receptor beta chains from one sample, sequenced in a study of cytomegalovirus exposure and HLA in healthy donors. This table comes from immunoSEQ multiplex PCR, and its TCRdb copy is limited to in-frame clones, with some not included. This table holds tens of thousands of clones. Source material: PBMCs. All receptors come from a male donor in good health and CMV-seronegative. CDR3s include the opening cysteine and the closing phenylalanine or tryptophan. Fields, in order: D gene, J gene, V gene, CDR3 protein, CDR3 DNA. A D gene is named only where the DNA matches it firmly.

.	TRBJ1-1	TRBV5-6	CASSLAHMNTEAFF	TGTGCCAGCAGCTTGGCCCACATGAACACTGAAGCTTTCTTT
.	TRBJ1-5	TRBV5-1	CASSLEGNSNQPQHF	TGCGCCAGCAGCTTGGAGGGGAATAGCAATCAGCCCCAGCATTTT
.	TRBJ2-7	TRBV6-5	CASSSQGRYEQYF	TGTGCCAGCAGTTCGCAGGGCCGCTACGAGCAGTACTTC
TRBD2	TRBJ2-1	TRBV11-3	CASSLGLAGLQFF	TGTGCCAGCAGCTTAGGACTAGCGGGGTTGCAGTTCTTC
.	TRBJ1-6	TRBV30	CAWAIWTVNSPLHF	TGTGCCTGGGCCATCTGGACAGTGAATTCACCCCTCCACTTT
TRBD1	TRBJ1-1	TRBV7-9	CASSDSGTAFTEAFF	TGTGCCAGCAGCGACTCCGGGACAGCATTCACTGAAGCTTTCTTT
TRBD1	TRBJ1-3	TRBV30	CAWSVLPRDRDFGNTIYF	TGTGCCTGGAGTGTACTCCCCCGGGACAGGGACTTCGGAAACACCATATATTTT
.	TRBJ1-6	TRBV5-6	CASSLYAPGDNSPLHF	TGTGCCAGCAGCTTGTATGCCCCGGGAGATAATTCACCCCTCCACTTT
TRBD2	TRBJ2-5	TRBV9	CASSVATSGGIQETQYF	TGTGCCAGCAGCGTAGCTACCAGCGGGGGTATCCAAGAGACCCAGTACTTC
.	TRBJ2-7	TRBV25-1	CASSAWDSSYEQYF	TGTGCCAGCAGTGCATGGGACTCATCCTACGAGCAGTACTTC